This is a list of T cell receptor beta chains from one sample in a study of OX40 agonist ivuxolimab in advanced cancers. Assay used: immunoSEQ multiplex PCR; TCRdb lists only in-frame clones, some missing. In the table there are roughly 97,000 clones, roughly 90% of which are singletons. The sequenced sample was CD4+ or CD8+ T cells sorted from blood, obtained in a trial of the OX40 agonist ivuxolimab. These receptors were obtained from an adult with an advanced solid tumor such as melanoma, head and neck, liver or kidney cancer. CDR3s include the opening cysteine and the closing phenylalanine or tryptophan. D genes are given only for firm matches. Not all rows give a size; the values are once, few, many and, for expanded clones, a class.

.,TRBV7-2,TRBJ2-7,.,CASSLGLWYEQYF,TGTGCCAGCAGCTTAGGGTTGTGGTACGAGCAGTACTTC
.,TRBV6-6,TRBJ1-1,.,CASSYNRVGTEAFF,TGTGCCAGCAGTTATAACAGGGTGGGTACTGAAGCTTTCTTT
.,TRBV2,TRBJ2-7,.,CASTGRDNSYEQYF,TGTGCCAGCACCGGACGGGACAACTCCTACGAGCAGTACTTC
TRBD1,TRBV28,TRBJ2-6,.,CASSSGQGSPGANVLTF,TGTGCCAGCAGTTCCGGACAGGGCTCCCCTGGGGCCAACGTCCTGACTTTC
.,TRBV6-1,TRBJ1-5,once,CASSRNRDGNQPQHF,TGTGCCAGCAGCAGAAACAGGGATGGCAATCAGCCCCAGCATTTT
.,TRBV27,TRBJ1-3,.,CASSFTGTGNTIYF,TGTGCCAGCAGTTTTACAGGGACTGGAAACACCATATATTTT
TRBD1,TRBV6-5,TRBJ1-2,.,CASRTGGQGYGYTF,TGTGCCAGCAGAACCGGGGGACAGGGCTATGGCTACACCTTC
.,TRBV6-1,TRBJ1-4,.,CAARYPTNEKLFF,TGTGCCGCTAGGTATCCAACTAATGAAAAACTGTTTTTT
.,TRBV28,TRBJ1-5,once,CASTLPGTLYGNQPQHF,TGTGCCAGCACCTTGCCCGGGACACTATATGGCAATCAGCCCCAGCATTTT
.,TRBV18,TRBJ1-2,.,CASSPPHSNYGYTF,TGTGCCAGCTCACCACCGCACAGTAACTATGGCTACACCTTC
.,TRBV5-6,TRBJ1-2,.,CASSLGAPSYGYTF,TGTGCCAGCAGCTTGGGTGCCCCTAGCTATGGCTACACCTTC
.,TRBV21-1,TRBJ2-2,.,CASSNRRDRGPGELFF,TGTGCCAGCAGCAATCGTCGGGACAGGGGGCCCGGGGAGCTGTTTTTT
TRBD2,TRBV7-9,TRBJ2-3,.,CASSLLGLGRTDTQYF,TGTGCCAGCAGCTTATTAGGACTAGGTCGCACAGATACGCAGTATTTT
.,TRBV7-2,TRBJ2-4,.,CASSPNVMGGNIQYF,TGTGCCAGCAGCCCAAATGTGATGGGGGGAAACATTCAGTACTTC
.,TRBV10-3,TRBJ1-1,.,CATENGEGSTEAFF,TGTGCCACCGAAAACGGGGAGGGGTCAACTGAAGCTTTCTTT
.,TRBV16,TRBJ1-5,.,CASASNRNQPQHF,TGTGCCAGCGCCTCGAATAGGAATCAGCCCCAGCATTTT
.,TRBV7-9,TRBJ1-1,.,CASSQVFGQTEAFF,TGTGCCAGCAGCCAGGTGTTTGGTCAAACTGAAGCTTTCTTT
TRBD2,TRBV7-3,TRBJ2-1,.,CASSPSSGGVYNEQFF,TGTGCCAGCAGCCCCTCTAGCGGGGGCGTCTACAATGAGCAGTTCTTC
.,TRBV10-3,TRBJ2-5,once,CAISDQETQYF,TGTGCCATCAGTGACCAAGAGACCCAGTACTTC
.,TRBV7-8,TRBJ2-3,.,CASSLRSGSTDTQYF,TGTGCCAGCAGCTTACGGAGCGGGAGCACAGATACGCAGTATTTT
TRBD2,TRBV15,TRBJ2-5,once,CATSRGSSGGVQETQYF,TGTGCCACCAGCCGAGGGTCTAGCGGGGGAGTTCAAGAGACCCAGTACTTC
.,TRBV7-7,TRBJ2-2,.,CASSPRQNTGELFF,TGTGCCAGCAGCCCCCGACAGAACACCGGGGAGCTGTTTTTT
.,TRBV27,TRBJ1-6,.,CASSSAARNGSPLHF,TGTGCCAGCAGTTCGGCGGCCCGAAATGGTTCACCCCTCCACTTT
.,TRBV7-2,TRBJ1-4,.,CASSPVWGSGEKLFF,TGTGCCAGCAGCCCCGTGTGGGGAAGCGGTGAAAAACTGTTTTTT
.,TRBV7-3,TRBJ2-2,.,CASSKQGTNTGELFF,TGTGCCAGCAGCAAACAGGGAACGAACACCGGGGAGCTGTTTTTT
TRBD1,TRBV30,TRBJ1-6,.,CAWEGQSNSPLHF,TGTGCCTGGGAGGGACAGTCCAATTCACCCCTCCACTTT
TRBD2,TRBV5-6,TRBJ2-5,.,CASITYGGAGETQYF,TGTGCCAGCATCACGTACGGGGGGGCCGGGGAGACCCAGTACTTC
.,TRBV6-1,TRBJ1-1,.,CASSTGEAFF,TGTGCCAGCAGCACAGGTGAAGCTTTCTTT
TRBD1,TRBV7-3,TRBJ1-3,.,CASSGDSGNTIYF,TGTGCCAGCAGCGGGGACAGTGGAAACACCATATATTTT
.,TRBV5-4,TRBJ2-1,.,CASSLVLLPGEQFF,TGTGCCAGCAGCTTGGTGTTACTGCCCGGGGAGCAGTTCTTC
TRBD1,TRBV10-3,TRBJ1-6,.,CAISETGGQGGSDSPLHF,TGTGCCATCAGTGAGACCGGGGGACAGGGGGGTTCGGATTCACCCCTCCACTTT
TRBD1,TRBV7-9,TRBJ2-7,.,CASSLEPGQGSYEQYF,TGTGCCAGCAGCTTAGAACCGGGACAGGGCTCCTACGAGCAGTACTTC
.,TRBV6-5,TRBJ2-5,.,CASSYGVAQETQYF,TGTGCCAGCAGTTATGGGGTAGCGCAGGAGACCCAGTACTTC
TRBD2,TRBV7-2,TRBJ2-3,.,CASSLAGGRSTDTQYF,TGTGCCAGCAGCTTAGCGGGGGGGAGAAGCACAGATACGCAGTATTTT
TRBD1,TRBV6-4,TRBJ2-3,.,CASSKDRSTDTQYF,TGTGCCAGCAGTAAGGACAGGTCCACAGATACGCAGTATTTT
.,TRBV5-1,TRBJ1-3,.,CASSLGSGGNTIYF,TGCGCCAGCAGCTTAGGGTCCGGTGGAAACACCATATATTTT
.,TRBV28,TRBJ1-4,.,CASSLGEGRPYNEKLFF,TGTGCCAGCAGTTTAGGGGAGGGTAGGCCTTATAATGAAAAACTGTTTTTT
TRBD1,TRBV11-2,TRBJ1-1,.,CASSQGQGMNTEAFF,TGTGCCAGCAGCCAGGGACAGGGCATGAACACTGAAGCTTTCTTT
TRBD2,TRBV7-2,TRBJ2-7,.,CASSLASGGKYYEQYF,TGTGCCAGCAGCTTAGCGTCGGGGGGAAAATACTACGAGCAGTACTTC
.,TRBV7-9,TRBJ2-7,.,CASSLAGFEQYF,TGTGCCAGCAGCTTAGCGGGCTTCGAGCAGTACTTC
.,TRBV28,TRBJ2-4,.,CASSSSYRLLAKNIQYF,TGTGCCAGCAGTTCATCGTACAGGTTACTAGCCAAAAACATTCAGTACTTC
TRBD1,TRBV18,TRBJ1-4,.,CASSPSQGASEKLFF,TGTGCCAGCTCACCATCTCAGGGGGCTTCCGAAAAACTGTTTTTT
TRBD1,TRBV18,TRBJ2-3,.,CASSPQDRGTQYF,TGTGCCAGCTCACCACAGGACAGGGGAACGCAGTATTTT
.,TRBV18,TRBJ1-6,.,CASSPEMGNSPLHF,TGTGCCAGCTCACCAGAAATGGGTAATTCACCCCTCCACTTT
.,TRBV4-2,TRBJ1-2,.,CASSQDQGRANYGYTF,TGTGCCAGCAGCCAAGATCAGGGGAGGGCTAACTATGGCTACACCTTC
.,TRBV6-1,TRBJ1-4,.,CASSEMGIAEKLFF,TGTGCCAGCAGTGAAATGGGGATCGCTGAAAAACTGTTTTTT
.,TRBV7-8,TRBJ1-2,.,CASSLAWVSGDLGYTF,TGTGCCAGCAGCTTAGCGTGGGTTTCAGGGGATTTGGGCTACACCTTC
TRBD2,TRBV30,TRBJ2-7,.,CAWGGGGYEQYF,TGTGCCTGGGGCGGGGGAGGCTACGAGCAGTACTTC
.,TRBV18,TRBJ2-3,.,CASSPARAGTDTQYF,TGTGCCAGCTCACCAGCCAGGGCCGGGACAGATACGCAGTATTTT
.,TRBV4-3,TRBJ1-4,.,CASSRLWGLSGFDEKLFF,TGCGCCAGCAGCCGGTTATGGGGGTTATCAGGCTTCGATGAAAAACTGTTTTTT